The 19 T cell receptor beta chains below were found in one sample sequenced in a study of T cells in localized non-small cell lung cancer. Generated by immunoSEQ multiplex PCR, the TCRdb table keeps only in-frame clones and is missing some. In the table there are 37,000 or so clones, about 87% of which are singletons. Specimen: peripheral blood, collected before any cancer treatment. These receptors originate from a woman aged 35 to 69 with stage I lung adenocarcinoma.

This chain uses TRBV29-1 with TRBJ2-1; 8 bases match TRBD2. The germline CDR1 and CDR2 sequences are SQVTM and ANQGSEA. With 7 bases clipped from V and 8 bases from J, the junction kept 19 bases outside the gene matches. This CDR3 region has 16 residues. The CDR3 DNA reads TGCAGCGCCCCGGTGGAGCGGGAGAGACCCTCGGATGAGCAGTTCTTC. Its protein is CSAPVERERPSDEQFF.

The J gene is TRBJ2-3, the V gene TRBV28; no definite D call. This CDR3 is built from 12 residues. The germline V gene has CDR1 MDHEN and CDR2 SYDVKM. V lost 7 bases and J lost 5, with 10 bases in between. The CDR3 loop is CASTTARDTQYF. In DNA, the CDR3 is TGTGCCAGCACGACGGCTCGAGATACGCAGTATTTT.

The chain recombines TRBV28 with TRBJ2-7; possible D gene TRBD2, 5 bases. Trimming left V 6 bases short and J 6 bases short, with 15 bases between. The germline V gene encodes CDR1 MDHEN and CDR2 SYDVKM. The CDR3 length is 13 residues. The CDR3 DNA reads as TGTGCCAGCAGCACGGGGTATTTCGGCGAGCAGTACTTC. This gives the protein CASSTGYFGEQYF.

This chain connects TRBV10-3 to TRBJ1-3; a possible D gene is TRBD1 (6 bases). The V end lost 6 bases, the J end lost 2 bases, and 14 bases lay between the germline ends. The CDR3 runs to 15 residues. Per the germline V gene, CDR1 is ENHRY and CDR2 is SYGVKD. The DNA of the CDR3 is TGTGCCATCAGCTTCGGACAGACCCCTGGAAACACCATATATTTT. Translating it yields CAISFGQTPGNTIYF.

This chain uses TRBV27 with TRBJ2-7; 7 nucleotides agree with TRBD2. Trimming cost V 3 bases and J 6 bases; bases outside gene matches: 2. This CDR3 spans 12 amino acids. The germline V gene has CDR1 MNHEY and CDR2 SMNVEV (reference sequence). The chain's CDR3 is CASSLGGLEQYF. CDR3 bases: TGTGCCAGCAGTTTGGGAGGGCTCGAGCAGTACTTC.

J is TRBJ2-1 and V is TRBV6-4, with D tentatively TRBD2 (5 bases). Trimming removed 2 bases at V and 5 bases at J, with 13 bases between. The CDR3 loop spans 15 amino acids. CDR1 is MRHNA and CDR2 is SNTAGT in the germline V gene. CDR3 DNA: TGTGCCAGCAGTGACGAGGCGGGCCGAAACAATGAGCAGTTCTTC. This encodes CASSDEAGRNNEQFF.

The rearrangement links TRBV19 to TRBJ1-1; D is perhaps TRBD1 (6 bases). The ends were cut back, 5 bases at V and 6 bases at J, with 16 bases in the middle. CDR3 size: 14 residues. Germline V gives CDR1 LNHDA, CDR2 SQIVND (reference sequence). The CDR3: CASSSPRGVAEAFF. CDR3 sequence (DNA): TGTGCCAGTAGTTCACCAAGGGGGGTAGCTGAAGCTTTCTTT. Variable domain in full (rest from reference TRBV19 and TRBJ1-1): DGGITQSPKYLFRKEGQNVTLSCEQNLNHDAMYWYRQDPGQGLRLIYYSQIVNDFQKGDIAEGYSVSREKKESFPLTVTSAQKNPTAFYLCASSSPRGVAEAFFGQGTRLTVV.

The chain joins TRBV28 to TRBJ2-5, with D tentatively TRBD2 (6 bases). The CDR3 consists of 14 residues. Looked up from germline, CDR1 is MDHEN and CDR2 is SYDVKM. The V end lost 7 bases, the J end lost 2 bases, and 14 bases lay between the germline ends. As DNA, the CDR3 is TGTGCCAGCACGCGCGGGACGGGTCAAGAGACCCAGTACTTC. Amino acids: CASTRGTGQETQYF.

J is TRBJ1-1 and V is TRBV7-6; D not resolved. Between the trimmed V and J ends, which lost 6 bases and 0 bases, there was a span of 8 bases. Germline V lookup: CDR1 SGHVS, CDR2 FNYEAQ. The CDR3 is 13 amino acids. As DNA, the CDR3 is TGTGCCAGCAGTGTAGCCATGAACACTGAAGCTTTCTTT. This translates into CASSVAMNTEAFF.

Only one count was recorded for this clone. The chain combines TRBV2 with TRBJ1-2; D is uncertain. Trimming stripped 3 bases from V and 3 bases from J, with 5 bases between. The CDR3 spans 12 residues. Germline lookup yields CDR1 SNHLY and CDR2 FYNNEI. In DNA form, the CDR3 reads TGTGCCAGCAGTGAGTCGGACTATGGCTACACCTTC. Its translation is CASSESDYGYTF.

V gene TRBV5-1 combines with J gene TRBJ2-1; 13 nucleotides align to TRBD2. Germline V gives CDR1 SGHRS, CDR2 YFSETQ. This CDR3 is 15 amino acids long. J gave up 6 bases and V 0 bases, and 0 bases lay outside the gene matches. The CDR3 sequence: CASSLGTSGSNEQFF. The CDR3 DNA is TGCGCCAGCAGCTTGGGGACTAGCGGGAGCAATGAGCAGTTCTTC.

This clone has only one observation. The junction does not match germline at one end; this may be a read error. Within the sample, other DNA sequences also encode this same CDR3. V usage is TRBV27 and J usage is TRBJ1-5; the D is unclear. This CDR3 comprises 13 residues. The germline V gene has CDR1 MNHEY and CDR2 SMNVEV (reference sequence). CDR3 residues: CASSLGYNQPQHF. In DNA, the CDR3 is TGTGCCAGCAGTTTGGGCTACAATCAGCCCCAACATTTT.

The V and J genes are TRBV6-5 and TRBJ2-2; D is unclear. The CDR3 contains 13 residues. Trimming removed 0 bases at V and 9 bases at J, with 8 bases between. Per germline, CDR1 MNHEY and CDR2 SVGAGI. CDR3 coding DNA: TGTGCCAGCAGTTACTCGGGCCGGAGGGAGCTGTTTTTT. As protein: CASSYSGRRELFF.

CDR3 nucleotides: TGTGCCTGGAGTGTAGGGGGGTATGGCTACACCTTC. It is translated as CAWSVGGYGYTF. This chain links TRBV30 with TRBJ1-2, with D tentatively TRBD1 (6 bases). Germline CDR1 reads GTSNPN; CDR2 reads SVGIG (reference sequence). V lost 0 bases and J 5 bases, leaving 7 bases between the germline ends. This CDR3 region has 12 residues. The variable domain in full, with the rest retrieved from reference TRBV30 and TRBJ1-2, is SQTIHQWPATLVQPVGSPLSLECTVEGTSNPNLYWYRQAAGRGLQLLFYSVGIGQISSEVPQNLSASRPQDRQFILSSKKLLLSDSGFYLCAWSVGGYGYTFGSGTRLTVV.

This clone has only one observation. This chain links TRBV30 with TRBJ2-5; 8 bases match TRBD1. The CDR3 covers 13 residues. Unmatched junction bases numbered 5, after V lost 5 bases and J lost 3 bases. Germline-derived CDR1 and CDR2 are GTSNPN and SVGIG (reference sequence). This CDR3 reads CAWAQGAEETQYF. The DNA of the CDR3 is TGTGCCTGGGCTCAGGGGGCAGAAGAGACCCAGTACTTC.

The chain recombines TRBV28 with TRBJ1-2; 10 nucleotides match TRBD1. The ends lost 6 bases at V and 6 bases at J; junction bases unmatched: 4. The germline CDR1 and CDR2 sequences are MDHEN and SYDVKM. CDR3 length: 13 residues. For the CDR3, the DNA is TGTGCCAGCAGAACGGGGACAGGGGATGGCTACACCTTC. Its translation: CASRTGTGDGYTF.

CDR3 DNA: TGTGCCACCTCCCGGGACTATACGTACGAGCAGTACTTC. This sequence encodes CATSRDYTYEQYF. The genes are TRBV6-1 and TRBJ2-7; 7 bases align to TRBD2. Losses at the gene ends were 10 bases for V and 4 bases for J; bases not matched to a gene: 10. Germline loops: CDR1 MNHNS, CDR2 SASEGT. The CDR3 contains 13 residues.

The chain has TRBV6-1 and TRBJ2-1; no definite D call. V gave up 2 bases and J gave up 9 bases, with 11 bases separating them. Germline CDR1 reads MNHNS; CDR2 reads SASEGT. The CDR3 totals 13 residues. CDR3 nucleotides: TGTGCCAGCAGTGAAATAAGACAAGGTGAGCAGTTCTTC. Protein product: CASSEIRQGEQFF.

This clone is a singleton in its sample. The V and J genes are TRBV28 and TRBJ1-1, with D unclear. V was clipped by 6 bases and J by 1 base, with 12 bases between them. Germline V lookup: CDR1 MDHEN, CDR2 SYDVKM. The length of the CDR3 is 14 residues. CDR3 region: CASRKGGPNTEAFF. For the CDR3, the DNA is TGTGCCAGCAGAAAAGGTGGCCCGAACACTGAAGCTTTCTTT.